The 18 T cell receptor beta chains below come from one sample, sequenced in a study of Tregs in tolerant kidney transplant recipients. The table came from immunoSEQ multiplex PCR; TCRdb's copy has only in-frame clones and leaves some out. The data show fewer than 150,000 clones, around 94% seen once. Source material: CD4+ T cells from blood. All receptors derive from a human donor in good health.

This clone occurred once. The CDR3: CASGTEYNSPLHF. The CDR3 DNA reads as TGTGCCAGCGGGACAGAATATAATTCACCCCTCCACTTT. The J gene is TRBJ1-6, the V gene TRBV6-4; 7 bases map to TRBD1. The germline CDR1 and CDR2 sequences are MRHNA and SNTAGT. The CDR3 sequence is 13 residues long. V lost 8 bases to trimming and J lost 4 bases; unmatched junction nucleotides: 2.

This clone appeared once. The chain employs TRBV9 and TRBJ2-3; 10 bases agree with TRBD2. CDR1 is SGDLS and CDR2 is YYNGEE in the germline V gene. Germline trimming cut 2 bases from V and 4 bases from J; bases unmatched to any gene: 7. The CDR3 covers 16 residues. This CDR3 is CASSVQSGGAADTQYF. CDR3 sequence (DNA): TGTGCCAGCAGCGTCCAGAGCGGGGGGGCCGCAGATACGCAGTATTTT.

V usage is TRBV19 and J usage is TRBJ2-1; unclear D gene. V lost 5 bases, J lost 10 bases, and 12 bases lay in between. This CDR3 has 12 residues. Germline loops: CDR1 LNHDA, CDR2 SQIVND (reference sequence). This CDR3 is CASSPQFGEQFF. The CDR3 nucleotides are TGTGCCAGTAGTCCCCAATTCGGAGAGCAGTTCTTC.

The chain joins TRBV6-6 to TRBJ2-2; TRBD1 matches at 7 bases. The germline CDR1 and CDR2 sequences are MNHNY and SVGAGI (reference sequence). This CDR3 region has 14 residues. Germline trimming cut 5 bases from V and 7 bases from J; bases unmatched to any gene: 7. This chain's CDR3 is CASSRDRDGGELFF. CDR3 sequence (DNA): TGTGCCAGCAGTCGCGACAGGGACGGCGGGGAGCTGTTTTTT.

This clone was seen once. This chain links TRBV28 with TRBJ1-1; D not certain. The germline V gene encodes CDR1 MDHEN and CDR2 SYDVKM. CDR3 length equals 12 residues. Trimming removed 4 bases from V and 10 bases from J, with 13 bases in between. CDR3 region: CASSSTWIGAFF. The CDR3 DNA reads as TGTGCCAGCAGTTCCACATGGATAGGAGCTTTCTTT.

The gene calls are TRBV5-6 and TRBJ1-2; unclear D gene. V dropped 5 bases and J dropped 5 bases, with 16 bases sitting between them. The V gene's germline CDR1 is SGHDT and CDR2 YYEEEE. This CDR3 has 14 residues. The CDR3: CASSTKKGWYGYTF. CDR3 in DNA: TGTGCCAGCAGTACAAAGAAGGGATGGTATGGCTACACCTTC.

The V call is TRBV30, the J call TRBJ1-3; no clear D. There are 15 residues in the CDR3. The V end lost 1 base, the J end lost 0 bases, and 10 bases lay between the germline ends. Per germline, CDR1 GTSNPN and CDR2 SVGIG (reference sequence). The CDR3 sequence: CAWSAYGSSGNTIYF. DNA of the CDR3: TGTGCCTGGAGTGCCTACGGTAGCTCTGGAAACACCATATATTTT.

The rearrangement uses TRBV29-1 and TRBJ2-1; TRBD2 aligns across 10 bases. V dropped 2 bases and J dropped 6; count of bases not matched to a gene: 7. Per the germline V gene, CDR1 is SQVTM and CDR2 is ANQGSEA. This CDR3 has 15 amino acids. CDR3 in DNA: TGCAGCGTTGAAAGGGCCAGCGGGAGGGGCAATGAGCAGTTCTTC. The encoded protein is CSVERASGRGNEQFF.

The rearrangement links TRBV29-1 to TRBJ1-2, with D possibly TRBD1 on 5 matching bases. Trimming shortened V by 6 bases and J by 8 bases, and 19 bases separated the two germline ends. CDR3 length equals 13 residues. CDR1 and CDR2 from the germline V gene are SQVTM and ANQGSEA. In nucleotides, the CDR3 is TGCAGCGTCGAACCGCAGGGAATAGGAGGCTACACCTTC. It translates to CSVEPQGIGGYTF. Filled out from reference TRBV29-1 and TRBJ1-2, the complete variable domain reads SAVISQKPSRDICQRGTSLTIQCQVDSQVTMMFWYRQQPGQSLTLIATANQGSEATYESGFVIDKFPISRPNLTFSTLTVSNMSPEDSSIYLCSVEPQGIGGYTFGSGTRLTVV.

V and J are TRBV5-1 and TRBJ2-3; maybe TRBD1 (6 bases). The germline V gene encodes CDR1 SGHRS and CDR2 YFSETQ. V dropped 4 bases and J dropped 2 bases, with 17 bases sitting between them. The CDR3 spans 16 residues. The CDR3 DNA is TGCGCCAGCAGCCCCAACCCAGGACAGAACACAGATACGCAGTATTTT. It encodes CASSPNPGQNTDTQYF.

The rearrangement joins TRBV19 to TRBJ2-5, with TRBD1 as a possible D gene (5 bases). Between the trimmed V and J ends, which lost 7 bases and 5 bases, there was a span of 23 bases. CDR1 is LNHDA and CDR2 is SQIVND in the germline V gene (reference sequence). CDR3 size: 16 residues. CDR3 protein: CASKPGISSLGETQYF. CDR3 bases: TGTGCCAGTAAGCCAGGGATATCCTCCCTTGGGGAGACCCAGTACTTC. Full variable domain (rest looked up from reference TRBV19 and TRBJ2-5): DGGITQSPKYLFRKEGQNVTLSCEQNLNHDAMYWYRQDPGQGLRLIYYSQIVNDFQKGDIAEGYSVSREKKESFPLTVTSAQKNPTAFYLCASKPGISSLGETQYFGPGTRLLVL.

The genes are TRBV5-5 and TRBJ2-2; D call uncertain. V dropped 2 bases and J dropped 2 bases, with 19 bases sitting between them. Germline V gene lookup returns CDR1 SGHKS and CDR2 YYEKEE (reference sequence). CDR3 size: 18 residues. The CDR3 bases are TGTGCCAGCAGCTTTCTATTCAATCGGCTCTTTAACACCGGGGAGCTGTTTTTT. It codes for CASSFLFNRLFNTGELFF.

The rearrangement uses TRBV4-1 and TRBJ2-1; 7 bases align to TRBD1. The CDR3 is 16 residues long. CDR1 MGHRA and CDR2 YSYEKL come from the germline V gene. V was pared by 2 bases and J by 4 bases, with 8 bases of the junction left unmatched. CDR3: CASSQRGGQVYNEQFF. In DNA form, the CDR3 reads TGCGCCAGCAGCCAAAGGGGTGGACAGGTGTACAATGAGCAGTTCTTC.

V gene TRBV5-6 combines with J gene TRBJ1-4, with D uncertain. Germline V gene lookup returns CDR1 SGHDT and CDR2 YYEEEE. The V end lost 2 bases, the J end lost 0 bases, and 8 bases lay between the germline ends. The CDR3 extends over 15 amino acids. CDR3 sequence reads: CASSFLGTTNEKLFF. The CDR3 DNA reads as TGTGCCAGCAGCTTCCTCGGTACAACTAATGAAAAACTGTTTTTT.

The genes are TRBV30 and TRBJ2-1; 8 bases align to TRBD2. V shed 1 base and J 7 bases; nucleotides not matched to a gene: 15. Germline V lookup: CDR1 GTSNPN, CDR2 SVGIG (reference sequence). This CDR3 region has 17 residues. The CDR3 spells CAWSDEDGLAGRNEQFF. The CDR3 DNA sequence: TGTGCCTGGAGTGATGAAGACGGGCTAGCGGGTAGGAATGAGCAGTTCTTC.

The chain joins TRBV10-3 to TRBJ2-3; TRBD2 matches at 8 bases. Germline CDR1 is ENHRY and CDR2 is SYGVKD. Unmatched junction bases numbered 7, after V lost 6 bases and J lost 2 bases. The CDR3 runs 15 residues. The CDR3 sequence is CAISLTSGATDTQYF. CDR3 nucleotide sequence: TGTGCCATCAGCCTTACTAGCGGAGCCACAGATACGCAGTATTTT.

J is TRBJ2-7 and V is TRBV6-1; TRBD2 aligns across 7 bases. The J segment lost 0 bases and the V segment lost 3 bases, leaving 17 bases of the junction unmatched. The CDR3 is 19 residues long. CDR1 MNHNS and CDR2 SASEGT come from the germline V gene. Written as DNA, the CDR3 is TGTGCCAGCAGTGACCGAATCCATCTCGGGAGGCAGTACTCCTACGAGCAGTACTTC. Its protein product is CASSDRIHLGRQYSYEQYF.

The chain joins TRBV5-6 to TRBJ1-5, with D possibly matching TRBD1 (6 bases). V shed 0 bases and J shed 10 bases, with 14 bases lying between them. The CDR3 totals 14 residues. Germline V CDR1 and CDR2: SGHDT, YYEEEE. CDR3: CASSLVGGNGPQHF. DNA for the CDR3: TGTGCCAGCAGCTTGGTGGGGGGCAACGGTCCCCAGCATTTT. Supplemented by reference TRBV5-6 and TRBJ1-5, the full variable domain reads DAGVTQSPTHLIKTRGQQVTLRCSPKSGHDTVSWYQQALGQGPQFIFQYYEEEERQRGNFPDRFSGHQFPNYSSELNVNALLLGDSALYLCASSLVGGNGPQHFGDGTRLSIL.